This passage covers 24 T cell receptor beta chains from one sample sequenced in a study of regulatory T cells in long-lasting Graves disease. Indicated time point: newly diagnosed GD, antithyroid drugs for less than 3 months. The TCR library was made from RNA that had been extracted from PBMCs in TRIzol. With iRepertoire HTBI primers and Arm-PCR of CDR3 regions, TCR beta libraries were built. TCRdb recomputed calls from the multiplex PCR reads with MiXCR, one row per CDR3 protein. The sample lists under 450,000 distinct CDR3 sequences; about 16% were seen once. This sample was shared with a second study, whose subject was T cells in Graves' hyperthyroidism and ophthalmopathy.

This sample comprised peripheral blood mononuclear cells (PBMCs), obtained at new diagnosis, from a patient treated with antithyroid drugs. Receptor source: a woman younger than 35 with Graves disease.

This clonotype was found once. The V gene is TRBV7-6, the J gene TRBJ2-6, with TRBD1 matching over 7 bases. The CDR3 is 18 residues long. From germline, CDR1 is SGHVS and CDR2 FNYEAQ. After removal of 3 bases from V and 0 bases from J, the junction contained 8 bases not matched to a gene. The CDR3 DNA is TGTGCCAGCAGCTTCGTAGACAGGGCACTCTCTGGGGCCAACGTCCTGACTTTC. Translating gives CASSFVDRALSGANVLTF.

This clonotype turned up a few times. The V gene is TRBV6-1, the J gene TRBJ2-7; TRBD1 matches at 7 bases. The CDR3 spans 14 residues. After removal of 6 bases from V and 0 bases from J, the junction contained 5 bases not matched to a gene. Looked up from germline, CDR1 is MNHNS and CDR2 is SASEGT. The CDR3 region has the DNA TGTGCCAGCAGCTCCCGGGACAGCTCCTACGAGCAGTACTTC. This translates into CASSSRDSSYEQYF.

This clonotype showed up just a few times. V is TRBV24-1 and J is TRBJ1-1, with TRBD1 matching over 8 bases. The germline gives CDR1 KGHDR, CDR2 SFDVKD. The length of the CDR3 is 15 residues. V shed 4 bases, J shed 4 bases, and the junction held 7 bases outside the gene matches. The CDR3 nucleotides are TGTGCCACCAGTGACCCCAGGGGGCCGAGCACTGAAGCTTTCTTT. The encoded protein is CATSDPRGPSTEAFF.

This clonotype came up many times. The chain links TRBV6-2 or TRBV6-3 to TRBJ1-5, with D unclear. V was pared by 7 bases and J by 4 bases, with 11 bases between. The CDR3 covers 13 residues. In germline, CDR1 is MNHEY, CDR2 SVGEGT. The CDR3 DNA reads TGTGCCAGCATTCGGGAGTCAAATCAGCCCCAGCATTTT. The encoded protein is CASIRESNQPQHF.

Points on this clonotype: A much larger clone is a single base away; this may be a read error. The V gene is TRBV7-3, the J gene TRBJ2-7; 9 bases align to TRBD1. The germline V gene has CDR1 SGHTA and CDR2 FQGTGA. This CDR3 has 14 amino acids. The CDR3 sequence is CANSRLGQGYEQYF. CDR3 in DNA: TGTGCCAACAGCCGATTGGGACAGGGCTACGAGCAGTACTTC.

This clonotype was observed many times. This chain joins TRBV5-1 and TRBJ1-1; D remains unclear. This CDR3 comprises 14 residues. V lost 2 bases to trimming and J lost 4 bases, with 12 bases between them. CDR1 SGHRS and CDR2 YFSETQ come from the germline V gene. CDR3: CASSFRGLGTEAFF. The CDR3 nucleotides read TGCGCCAGCAGCTTCCGAGGGCTCGGCACTGAAGCTTTCTTT.

This clonotype has more than one count but fewer than ten. V is TRBV6-5 and J is TRBJ1-2, with 8 nucleotides matching TRBD1. Trimming at V came to 2 bases and at J to 5 bases, leaving 10 bases not matched to a gene. This CDR3 has 16 amino acids. The V gene's germline CDR1 is MNHEY and CDR2 SVGAGI. The DNA for the CDR3 is TGTGCCAGCAGTTACACCGTTGTAAGGACAGGGTATGGCTACACCTTC. It translates to CASSYTVVRTGYGYTF.

This clonotype was recorded many times. The V gene is TRBV11-2, the J gene TRBJ2-7; D ambiguous. The length of the CDR3 is 10 residues. CDR1 is SGHAT and CDR2 is FQNNGV in the germline V gene. Trimming pared 3 bases from V and 3 bases from J, leaving 0 bases between. The CDR3 loop is CASSFYEQYF. CDR3 DNA: TGTGCCAGCAGCTTCTACGAGCAGTACTTC.

V usage is TRBV29-1 and J usage is TRBJ2-7, with D perhaps TRBD1 or TRBD2 (5 bases each). The germline V and J ends were trimmed by 3 bases and 3 bases, with 18 bases remaining between them. This CDR3 region has 15 residues. The V gene's germline CDR1 is SQVTM and CDR2 ANQGSEA. CDR3 nucleotide sequence: TGCAGCGTTGAGGCGTGGGACGAAGGACGCTACGAGCAGTACTTC. Its protein is CSVEAWDEGRYEQYF.

The sample holds many counts of this clonotype. The chain has TRBV7-2 and TRBJ2-3, with 7 bases identical to TRBD2. V trimming: 7 bases; J trimming: 8 bases; junction bases outside the gene matches: 12. The germline V gene has CDR1 SGHTA and CDR2 FQGNSA. The CDR3 is made up of 14 amino acids. CDR3 amino acids: CASNSAGWRSTQYF. The CDR3 DNA reads as TGTGCCAGCAACTCAGCGGGATGGCGGTCTACGCAGTATTTT.

This clonotype was seen at least ten times. The chain uses TRBV5-6 and TRBJ2-7; the match to TRBD2 covers 9 bases. Trimming took 4 bases from V and 5 from J; bases not matched to a gene: 13. CDR3 length equals 16 residues. Germline V gene data show CDR1 as SGHDT and CDR2 as YYEEEE. The CDR3 coding sequence is TGTGCCAGCAGCCGCATCAGACTAGCGGTACCTAACGAGCAGTACTTC. Translated, it gives CASSRIRLAVPNEQYF. The full variable domain, rest sourced from reference TRBV5-6 and TRBJ2-7, is DAGVTQSPTHLIKTRGQQVTLRCSPKSGHDTVSWYQQALGQGPQFIFQYYEEEERQRGNFPDRFSGHQFPNYSSELNVNALLLGDSALYLCASSRIRLAVPNEQYFGPGTRLTVT.

Only a few counts were recorded for this clonotype. This chain connects TRBV5-1 to TRBJ2-5; TRBD2 matches at 11 bases. Germline values: CDR1 SGHRS, CDR2 YFSETQ. The V segment lost 4 bases and the J segment 4 bases; nucleotides outside the gene matches: 6. This CDR3 contains 15 residues. CDR3 nucleotide sequence: TGCGCCAGCAGCAGCCAAGGGACTAGCGGAGAGACCCAGTACTTC. Encoded protein: CASSSQGTSGETQYF.

This clonotype was detected many times. The chain carries TRBV2 and TRBJ2-5, with a tentative D call TRBD1 (6 bases). The CDR3 contains 15 residues. Germline CDR1 and CDR2: SNHLY and FYNNEI. V shed 6 bases and J shed 0 bases, with 14 bases lying between them. The CDR3 reads CASREQGLDQETQYF. The DNA of the CDR3 is TGTGCCAGCAGGGAACAGGGCCTGGACCAAGAGACCCAGTACTTC. Full variable domain (remainder filled in from reference TRBV2 and TRBJ2-5): EPEVTQTPSHQVTQMGQEVILRCVPISNHLYFYWYRQILGQKVEFLVSFYNNEISEKSEIFDDQFSVERPDGSNFTLKIRSTKLEDSAMYFCASREQGLDQETQYFGPGTRLLVL.

This clonotype was seen repeatedly, ten times or more. The gene calls are TRBV2 and TRBJ2-1; 8 bases are shared with TRBD1. Trimming removed 10 bases from V and 7 bases from J; junction bases left unmatched: 12. The CDR3 loop spans 14 amino acids. Germline values: CDR1 SNHLY, CDR2 FYNNEI. The CDR3, as DNA: TGTGCCACTATGGGACAGGATAGGGGAAATGAGCAGTTCTTC. Amino acid sequence: CATMGQDRGNEQFF.

The chain uses TRBV27 and TRBJ2-1; D may be TRBD1 or TRBD2 (5 bases each). The CDR3 extends over 15 amino acids. The V end lost 6 bases, the J end lost 6 bases, and 18 bases lay between the germline ends. CDR1 and CDR2 (germline): MNHEY, SMNVEV (reference sequence). DNA of the CDR3: TGTGCCAGCAGCGTACGGGGCGGTGCGGGCAATGAGCAGTTCTTC. As protein: CASSVRGGAGNEQFF.

This clonotype appeared many times. The rearrangement links TRBV9 to TRBJ2-3; D is unclear. Trimming took off 0 bases at V and 4 bases at J, with 9 bases between the two ends. The CDR3 covers 14 residues. CDR1 and CDR2 from the germline V gene are SGDLS and YYNGEE. CDR3: CASSVALLADTQYF. The CDR3 DNA is TGTGCCAGCAGCGTAGCTCTGTTGGCAGATACGCAGTATTTT.

In this sample, this clonotype turned up many times. The rearrangement uses TRBV20-1 and TRBJ2-7; 8 bases fit TRBD2. V gave up 6 bases and J gave up 3 bases; unmatched junction bases: 7. Germline V gene data show CDR1 as DFQATT and CDR2 as SNEGSKA (reference sequence). This CDR3 is built from 13 residues. In nucleotides, the CDR3 is TGCAGTGCGCCCGGGGGGGGTAACTACGAGCAGTACTTC. This sequence encodes CSAPGGGNYEQYF.

This chain links TRBV10-3 with TRBJ1-2; TRBD1 might be the D (6 bases). CDR3 length equals 14 residues. Germline CDR1 and CDR2: ENHRY and SYGVKD. The V gene lost 8 bases and the J gene lost 1 base, with 14 bases spanning the gap. The CDR3 spells CAILRTALNYGYTF. DNA for the CDR3: TGTGCCATCCTCCGGACAGCCCTTAACTATGGCTACACCTTC.

This clonotype came up many times. The chain employs TRBV20-1 and TRBJ2-5; tentatively, D is TRBD1 or TRBD2 (5 bases each). V was shortened by 2 bases and J by 9 bases, with 16 bases between the two germline ends. CDR1 is DFQATT, CDR2 SNEGSKA, per germline (reference sequence). This CDR3 region has 13 residues. The DNA for the CDR3 is TGCAGTGCTAGAATGGAGCGGCGCAGGGCCCAGTACTTC. Translation gives CSARMERRRAQYF.

This clonotype was observed at least ten times. The CDR3 reads CAWTAGSANYGYTF. The CDR3 DNA reads as TGTGCCTGGACCGCAGGGTCGGCTAACTATGGCTACACCTTC. The V call is TRBV30, the J call TRBJ1-2; D possibly corresponds to TRBD1 (5 bases). The CDR3 has 14 amino acids. Germline CDR1 reads GTSNPN; CDR2 reads SVGIG (reference sequence). V was clipped by 4 bases and J by 0 bases, with 12 bases between them. Full variable domain (outside the CDR3, taken from reference TRBV30 and TRBJ1-2): SQTIHQWPATLVQPVGSPLSLECTVEGTSNPNLYWYRQAAGRGLQLLFYSVGIGQISSEVPQNLSASRPQDRQFILSSKKLLLSDSGFYLCAWTAGSANYGYTFGSGTRLTVV.

This clonotype has just a few counts. The J gene is TRBJ1-5, the V gene TRBV15; TRBD1 is a possible D gene (5 bases). Germline-derived CDR1 and CDR2 are LNHNV and YYDKDF (reference sequence). CDR3 size: 18 residues. The germline V and J ends were trimmed by 3 bases and 0 bases, with 18 bases remaining between them. The DNA for the CDR3 is TGTGCCACCAGCAGGGAACCCTACAGGACGGATAGCAATCAGCCCCAGCATTTT. Protein sequence: CATSREPYRTDSNQPQHF.

This clonotype was seen only a few times. A read error is possible here, since a much larger clone lies one base away. This chain uses TRBV14 with TRBJ2-3; D possibly corresponds to TRBD2 (5 bases). In germline, CDR1 is SGHDN, CDR2 FVKESK. This CDR3 has 16 amino acids. V was cut by 5 bases and J by 2 bases, with 17 bases left in between. The CDR3: CASSKSGTYTTDTQYF. The CDR3 DNA follows: TGTGCCAGCAGCAAAAGCGGCACCTACACCACAGATACGCAGTATTTT.

This clonotype was seen at least ten times. The chain couples TRBV18 to TRBJ1-4; no clear D gene. The V end lost 2 bases, the J end lost 14 bases, and 15 bases lay between the germline ends. This CDR3 comprises 13 residues. Germline V CDR1 and CDR2: KGHSH, LQKENI. CDR3 nucleotides: TGTGCCAGCTCACCAAGGGCCATAGGGCCTCTGTTTTTT. Residues: CASSPRAIGPLFF.

This clonotype was observed at least ten times. V gene TRBV20-1 combines with J gene TRBJ1-5; TRBD1 might be the D (6 bases). V shed 0 bases and J shed 3 bases, with 18 bases lying between them. The CDR3 has 17 amino acids. Germline V gene data show CDR1 as DFQATT and CDR2 as SNEGSKA (reference sequence). CDR3 bases: TGCAGTGCTAGAGATGAGCAGGGGCGCTGGATCAATCAGCCCCAGCATTTT. The encoded protein is CSARDEQGRWINQPQHF.